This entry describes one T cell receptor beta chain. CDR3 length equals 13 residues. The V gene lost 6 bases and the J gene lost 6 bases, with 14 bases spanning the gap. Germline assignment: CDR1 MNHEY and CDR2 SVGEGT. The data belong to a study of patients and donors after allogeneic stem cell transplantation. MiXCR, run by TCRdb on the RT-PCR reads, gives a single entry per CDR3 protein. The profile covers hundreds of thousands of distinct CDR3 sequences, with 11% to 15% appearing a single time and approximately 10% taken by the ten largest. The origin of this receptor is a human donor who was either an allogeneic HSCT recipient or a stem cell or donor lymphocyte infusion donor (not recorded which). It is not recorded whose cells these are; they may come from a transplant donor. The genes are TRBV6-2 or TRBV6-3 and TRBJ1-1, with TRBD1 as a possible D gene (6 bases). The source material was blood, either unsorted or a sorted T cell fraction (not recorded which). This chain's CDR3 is CASSTGIPPEAFF. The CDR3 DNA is TGTGCCAGCAGCACAGGGATCCCCCCTGAAGCTTTCTTT.